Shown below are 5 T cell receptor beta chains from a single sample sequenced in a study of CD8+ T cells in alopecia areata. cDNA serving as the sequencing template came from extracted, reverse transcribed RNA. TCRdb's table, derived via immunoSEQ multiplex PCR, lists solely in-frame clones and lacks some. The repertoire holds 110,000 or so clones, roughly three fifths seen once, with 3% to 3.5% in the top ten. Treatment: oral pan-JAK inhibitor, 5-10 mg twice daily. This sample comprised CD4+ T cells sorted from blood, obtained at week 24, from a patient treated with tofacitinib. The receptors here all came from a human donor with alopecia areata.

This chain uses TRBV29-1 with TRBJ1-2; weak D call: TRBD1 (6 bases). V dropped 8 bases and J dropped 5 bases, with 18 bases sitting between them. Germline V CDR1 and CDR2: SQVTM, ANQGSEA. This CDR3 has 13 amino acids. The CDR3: CSMHREEEYGYTF. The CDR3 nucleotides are TGCAGCATGCACAGGGAGGAGGAATATGGCTACACCTTC.

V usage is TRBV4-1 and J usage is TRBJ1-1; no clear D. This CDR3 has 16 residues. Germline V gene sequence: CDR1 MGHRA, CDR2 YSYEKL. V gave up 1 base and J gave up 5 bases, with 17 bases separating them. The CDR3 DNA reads TGCGCCAGCAGCCAAGTAGGCGCTTGGGCCGGGACTGAAGCTTTCTTT. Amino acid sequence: CASSQVGAWAGTEAFF.

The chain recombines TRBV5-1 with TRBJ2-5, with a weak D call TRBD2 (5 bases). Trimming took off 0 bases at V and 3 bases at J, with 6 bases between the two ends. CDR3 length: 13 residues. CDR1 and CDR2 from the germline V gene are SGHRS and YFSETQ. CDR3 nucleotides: TGCGCCAGCAGCTTGGACGGGAAAGAGACCCAGTACTTC. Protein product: CASSLDGKETQYF.

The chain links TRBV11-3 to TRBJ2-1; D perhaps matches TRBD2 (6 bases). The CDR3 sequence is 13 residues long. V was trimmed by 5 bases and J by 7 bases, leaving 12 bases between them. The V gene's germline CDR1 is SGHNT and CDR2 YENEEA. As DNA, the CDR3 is TGTGCCAGCAGCCCCTCCGGGGGTAATGAGCAGTTCTTC. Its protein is CASSPSGGNEQFF.

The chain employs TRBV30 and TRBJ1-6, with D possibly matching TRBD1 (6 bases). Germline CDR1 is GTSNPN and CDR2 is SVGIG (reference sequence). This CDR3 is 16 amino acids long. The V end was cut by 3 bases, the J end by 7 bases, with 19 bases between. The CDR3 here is CAWSPWGLTGNSPLHF. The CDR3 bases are TGTGCCTGGAGCCCTTGGGGGCTAACGGGAAATTCACCCCTCCACTTT.